A selection of T cell receptor beta chains follows, all from one sample in a study of response to subunit inactivated influenza vaccine. In TCRdb, the RT-PCR reads were re-called with MiXCR into one record per CDR3 protein. The repertoire holds 700,000 to 800,000 distinct CDR3 sequences, with roughly 18% as singletons. The source was PBMCs from blood, collected more than 4 days after vaccination. The receptors originated from a man aged 50-59 years who received an inactivated influenza vaccine. Both conserved end residues are part of each CDR3.

TRBV2,TRBJ2-3,CASSSRASADTQYF
TRBV5-1,TRBJ1-6,CASSLDRGYNSPLHF
TRBV11-2,TRBJ2-5,CASSSLAVSATRRETQYF
TRBV6-6,TRBJ1-4,CASTGQGFEKLFF
TRBV7-9,TRBJ2-5,CASSLGGLIQETQYF
TRBV9,TRBJ1-6,CASSVEGSFLSPLHF
TRBV29-1,TRBJ2-7,CSVQRDRGSYEQYF
TRBV7-6,TRBJ2-1,CASSLEVSGSVYNEQFF
TRBV20-1,TRBJ2-3,CSARYGFSTDTQYF
TRBV18,TRBJ1-5,CASSPYTGPGQPQHF
TRBV29-1,TRBJ2-7,CSAGTGSDEQYF
TRBV20-1,TRBJ1-6,CSADERDTHHSPLHF
TRBV12-3/TRBV12-4,TRBJ1-1,CASRGSSNTEAFF
TRBV7-8,TRBJ1-4,CASSSRQGEPANEKLFF
TRBV7-9,TRBJ2-7,CASSVSSGRREQYF
TRBV20-1,TRBJ2-5,CSALAERAGEVGETQYF
TRBV7-6,TRBJ2-7,CASSLVGGLATGEQYF
TRBV20-1,TRBJ2-5,CSAPAGNGRETQYF
TRBV7-9,TRBJ2-1,CASSFLGPSYNEQFF
TRBV5-6,TRBJ2-7,CASTLPGLANEQYF
TRBV11-2,TRBJ2-7,CASSLDRTGYEQYF
TRBV19,TRBJ2-3,CASSRLASGNTDTQYF
TRBV6-1,TRBJ2-5,CASLWGPGRRSETQYF
TRBV12-3/TRBV12-4,TRBJ2-7,CASSFGRTVSGEQYF
TRBV20-1,TRBJ2-7,CSANPGSYEQYF
TRBV7-9,TRBJ2-7,CASSLETAGQQYF
TRBV12-3/TRBV12-4,TRBJ2-7,CASSFAGEQYF
TRBV4-1,TRBJ2-7,CASRKTGSYEQYF
TRBV5-5,TRBJ2-3,CASSSQIIRGGRDTQYF
TRBV20-1,TRBJ1-2,CSARNREDYGYTF
TRBV4-2,TRBJ2-3,CASSQSAGAFTDTQYF
TRBV5-1,TRBJ2-2,CASSLAGGPGTGELFF
TRBV5-1,TRBJ1-4,CASSLDRSNEKLFF
TRBV15,TRBJ2-1,CATSRDPGLALNEQFF
TRBV5-5,TRBJ2-5,CASSFYFLLETQYF
TRBV30,TRBJ1-1,CAWTGVMNTEAFF
TRBV29-1,TRBJ2-7,CSGGASGAIYEQYF
TRBV20-1,TRBJ2-3,CSARPGTSGSRADTQYF
TRBV4-3,TRBJ2-7,CASSQEGRGLREQYF
TRBV9,TRBJ2-7,CASSSGPSSYEQYF
TRBV11-2,TRBJ2-2,CASSFSTGGNTGELFF
TRBV10-3,TRBJ2-3,CAITRSGDTDTQYF
TRBV2,TRBJ2-2,CASSEGRGIGELFF
TRBV7-2,TRBJ2-1,CASSPIEGGSYNEQFF
TRBV5-6,TRBJ2-7,CASSLLATGAYEQYF
TRBV20-1,TRBJ2-7,CSARVGSGRANEQYF
TRBV12-3/TRBV12-4,TRBJ1-5,CASSFPDRASNQPQHF
TRBV20-1,TRBJ2-2,CSARDMKGPGTGELFF
TRBV5-1,TRBJ2-1,CASSLAGQEYNEQFF
TRBV5-1,TRBJ1-5,CASSLEGNGQPQHF
TRBV7-9,TRBJ2-7,CASSSGLAGPSYEQYF
TRBV4-3,TRBJ1-1,CASSQLSNTEAFF
TRBV6-1,TRBJ2-5,CASSRQGGQQTQYF
TRBV3-1,TRBJ1-2,CASSQSGQGTGYTF
TRBV20-1,TRBJ2-7,CSAREKGLYFSYEQYF
TRBV3-1,TRBJ2-1,CASSHGGTNEQFF
TRBV20-1,TRBJ2-5,CSAGGLKKETQYF
TRBV15,TRBJ1-2,CATSMGGQGSGYTF
TRBV11-2,TRBJ2-7,CASSLVLNYYEQYF